This entry lists 5 T cell receptor beta chains sequenced from one sample in a study of vaccination and CD4 T cells after COVID-19. Treatment denoted: roughly 10-day PBMC culture with coronavirus spike peptide pools or control peptides (ViraFEST assay). Their target antigens are unknown. Cultured CD4+ T cells had their DNA profiled by the Oncomine TCR Beta short-read assay. TCRdb re-analysed the PCR reads in MiXCR, keeping a single row per CDR3 protein. The sample holds about 12,000 distinct CDR3 sequences; approximately 50% are singletons and the top ten take about 15%. Sequenced sample: CD4+ T cells from blood, cultured in vitro. The receptors come from a human donor who had recovered from COVID-19.

This clonotype was seen once. The V and J genes are TRBV20-1 and TRBJ2-1; tentative D call: TRBD2 (6 bases). Trimming removed 0 bases at V and 5 bases at J, with 17 bases between. CDR1 and CDR2 from the germline V gene are DFQATT and SNEGSKA (reference sequence). The CDR3 runs 16 residues. The CDR3 nucleotides are TGCAGTGCTAGAGATCCTTTCGGGAGTGCCCACAATGAGCAGTTCTTC. Its protein is CSARDPFGSAHNEQFF.

The V call is TRBV4-3, the J call TRBJ2-5, with TRBD2 identical over 13 bases. CDR3 length: 17 amino acids. The V gene's germline CDR1 is LGHNA and CDR2 YSLEER. V lost 4 bases, J lost 2 bases, and 7 bases stayed unmatched. The CDR3 sequence: CASSLGTSGINQETQYF. DNA of the CDR3: TGCGCCAGCAGCCTAGGGACTAGCGGGATCAATCAAGAGACCCAGTACTTC.

The rearrangement joins TRBV5-1 to TRBJ1-5; 7 bases line up with TRBD1. V dropped 4 bases and J dropped 2; count of bases not matched to a gene: 3. CDR1 and CDR2 from the germline V gene are SGHRS and YFSETQ. The CDR3 loop spans 14 amino acids. CDR3 bases: TGCGCCAGCAGCGAGGGGACAGGCAATCAGCCCCAGCATTTT. As protein: CASSEGTGNQPQHF. The whole variable domain, filled in from reference TRBV5-1 and TRBJ1-5, reads KAGVTQTPRYLIKTRGQQVTLSCSPISGHRSVSWYQQTPGQGLQFLFEYFSETQRNKGNFPGRFSGRQFSNSRSEMNVSTLELGDSALYLCASSEGTGNQPQHFGDGTRLSIL.

The rearrangement links TRBV23-1 to TRBJ2-7; 8 positions match TRBD1. TRBV23-1 is sorted into the ORF group, with uncertain function. The CDR3 spans 18 residues. V lost 6 bases, J lost 2 bases, and 18 bases stayed unmatched. This CDR3 reads CASSIPGTGFLLTYEQYF. The CDR3 region has the DNA TGCGCCAGCAGCATACCCGGGACAGGTTTCCTACTGACCTACGAGCAGTACTTC.

This clonotype has more than one count but fewer than ten. The rearrangement links TRBV21-1 to TRBJ2-2. TRBV21-1 is deemed a pseudogene. This CDR3 region has 14 residues. The CDR3 reads CASSKGQNTGELFF. CDR3 sequence (DNA): TGTGCCAGCAGCAAAGGACAGAACACCGGGGAGCTGTTTTTT.